The 8 T cell receptor beta chains listed next were all sequenced from one sample in a study of T cells in Graves' hyperthyroidism and ophthalmopathy. RNA transcripts served as the template for amplifying TCR beta CDR3 regions. The study used the HTBI primer set for a first-round RT-PCR of the TCR CDR3. TCRdb independently ran MiXCR on the multiplex PCR reads; one entry per CDR3 protein. The table lists hundreds of thousands of distinct CDR3 sequences, roughly 14% of them singletons. Source material: blood. The receptors shown here come from a woman aged 40 to 50 with Graves' ophthalmopathy.

This clonotype has at least ten counts. The chain employs TRBV4-1 and TRBJ1-1; 7 bases line up with TRBD1. Losses at the gene ends were 1 base for V and 4 bases for J; bases not matched to a gene: 6. Germline values: CDR1 MGHRA, CDR2 YSYEKL. This CDR3 comprises 15 residues. CDR3 protein: CASSQATGLGTEAFF. Here the CDR3 DNA reads TGCGCCAGCAGCCAAGCGACAGGGTTGGGCACTGAAGCTTTCTTT.

The sample holds many counts of this clonotype. The genes are TRBV19 and TRBJ1-1; perhaps TRBD1 as D (6 bases). The CDR3 runs to 13 residues. Germline assignment: CDR1 LNHDA and CDR2 SQIVND (reference sequence). Between the trimmed V and J ends, which lost 3 bases and 8 bases, there was a span of 13 bases. The CDR3 loop reads CASSMGAGAEAFF. DNA for the CDR3: TGTGCCAGTAGTATGGGCGCAGGGGCCGAAGCTTTCTTT.

This clonotype occurred many times. The V gene is TRBV10-3, the J gene TRBJ2-7, with TRBD2 identical over 7 bases. With V trimmed by 8 bases and J by 6 bases, 13 bases remained unmatched. The CDR3 has 14 amino acids. CDR1 is ENHRY and CDR2 is SYGVKD in the germline V gene. The CDR3 DNA is TGTGCCATCCAGCAGGGCGGGAGCGGGTCCGAGCAGTACTTC. It translates to CAIQQGGSGSEQYF.

The chain couples TRBV27 to TRBJ2-5; 8 bases fit TRBD2. Germline V lookup: CDR1 MNHEY, CDR2 SMNVEV (reference sequence). V lost 5 bases and J lost 5; bases outside the gene matches: 7. CDR3 length: 14 amino acids. In nucleotides, the CDR3 is TGTGCCAGCAGTCCAGCGGGAGTCCCCGAGACCCAGTACTTC. Its protein product is CASSPAGVPETQYF.

This clonotype was recorded many times. The chain combines TRBV28 with TRBJ1-2; D remains ambiguous. The V gene lost 6 bases and the J gene lost 0 bases, with 17 bases spanning the gap. Germline-derived CDR1 and CDR2 are MDHEN and SYDVKM. The CDR3 is 16 amino acids. The CDR3 bases are TGTGCCAGCAGAATCCAGCCCGGGCAGGCTAACTATGGCTACACCTTC. It encodes CASRIQPGQANYGYTF.

This clonotype was recorded many times. The chain has TRBV29-1 and TRBJ1-3; D remains unclear. CDR1 is SQVTM and CDR2 is ANQGSEA in the germline V gene. Trimming pared 7 bases from V and 8 bases from J, leaving 12 bases between. CDR3 length: 11 amino acids. CDR3 region: CSGSFVDTIYF. The CDR3 DNA reads TGCAGCGGATCATTTGTGGACACCATATATTTT.

This clonotype was counted between two and nine times. The rearrangement uses TRBV18 and TRBJ2-2, with 7 bases that match TRBD2. Germline V gene sequence: CDR1 KGHSH, CDR2 LQKENI. Trimming took 1 base from V and 5 from J; bases not matched to a gene: 7. The CDR3 runs 16 residues. The CDR3 nucleotides read TGTGCCAGCTCACCACTCGGCGGGAGTGGGACCGGGGAGCTGTTTTTT. This gives the protein CASSPLGGSGTGELFF.

The chain carries TRBV11-2 and TRBJ2-7; the D gene is possibly TRBD2 (6 bases). Germline CDR1 is SGHAT and CDR2 is FQNNGV. This CDR3 is 16 amino acids long. With 5 bases removed from V and 5 bases from J, the gap between germline ends came to 22 bases. The CDR3 DNA sequence: TGTGCCAGCAGCCCCTTTCGTTTGCGGGACCGGCACGAGCAGTACTTC. This encodes CASSPFRLRDRHEQYF.